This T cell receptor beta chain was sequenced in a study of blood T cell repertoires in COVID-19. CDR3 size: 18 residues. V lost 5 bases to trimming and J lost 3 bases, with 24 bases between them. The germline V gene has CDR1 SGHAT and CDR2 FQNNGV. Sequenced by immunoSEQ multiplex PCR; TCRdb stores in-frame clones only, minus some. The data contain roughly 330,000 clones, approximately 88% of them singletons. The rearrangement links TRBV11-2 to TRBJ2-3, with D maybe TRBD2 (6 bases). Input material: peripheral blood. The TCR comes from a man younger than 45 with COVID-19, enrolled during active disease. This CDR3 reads CASSPLGSGEIRTDTQYF. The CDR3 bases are TGTGCCAGCAGCCCCCTGGGGTCGGGGGAGATTAGAACAGATACGCAGTATTTT.